This T cell receptor beta chain comes out of a study of blood T cells in healthy people across ages. Sample donors were healthy Caucasian individuals that came from Russia, aged 6 to 90. Per sample, at least 5 micrograms of total RNA were extracted. Through a sample-barcoded 5' primer and a J-beta primer mix, a second PCR was run for roughly 6 to 12 cycles. Through a template-switch adaptor with 12 random nucleotides, each cDNA molecule received a tag. A single record per CDR3 protein comes from TCRdb applying MiXCR to the 5' RACE reads. The sample includes 1.5 million to 2 million distinct CDR3 sequences, about 31% of them seen just once. As concerns this clonotype: Its antigen is as yet unknown.

Study-wide findings and caveats: The fall in TCR beta diversity per million T cells was roughly linear with age.

CDR1 and CDR2 from the germline V gene are SGHRS and YFSETQ. V was pared by 5 bases and J by 1 base, with 18 bases between. The CDR3 is 16 amino acids. This chain connects TRBV5-1 to TRBJ1-1; D not certain. Material: blood. The sequence was collected from a woman between 25 and 40 years old in good health. In DNA, the CDR3 is TGCGCCAGCAGATATCGGTCAGGCCTAGGGAACACTGAAGCTTTCTTT. It yields the protein CASRYRSGLGNTEAFF.